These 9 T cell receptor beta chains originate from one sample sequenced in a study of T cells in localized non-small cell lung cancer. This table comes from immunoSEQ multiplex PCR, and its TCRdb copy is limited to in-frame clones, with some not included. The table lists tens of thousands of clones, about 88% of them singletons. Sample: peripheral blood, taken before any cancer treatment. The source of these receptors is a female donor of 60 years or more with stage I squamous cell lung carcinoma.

DNA of the CDR3: TGTGCCAGCTCACCACAGAAGGGAAAGAACACTGAAGCTTTCTTT. Its translation: CASSPQKGKNTEAFF. V gene TRBV18 combines with J gene TRBJ1-1; D uncertain. Germline assignment: CDR1 KGHSH and CDR2 LQKENI. V was shortened by 1 base and J by 1 base, with 10 bases between the two germline ends. The CDR3 length is 15 residues.

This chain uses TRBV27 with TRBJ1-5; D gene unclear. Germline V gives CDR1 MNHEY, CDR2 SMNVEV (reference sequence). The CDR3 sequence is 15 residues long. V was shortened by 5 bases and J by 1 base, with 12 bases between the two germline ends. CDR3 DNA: TGTGCCAGCAGTCGCGCAGGAAGCAGCAATCAGCCCCAGCATTTT. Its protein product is CASSRAGSSNQPQHF.

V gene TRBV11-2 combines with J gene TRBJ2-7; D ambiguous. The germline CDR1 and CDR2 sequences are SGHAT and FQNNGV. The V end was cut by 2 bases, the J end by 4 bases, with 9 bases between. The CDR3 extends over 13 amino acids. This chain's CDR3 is CASSLIRIYEQYF. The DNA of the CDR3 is TGTGCCAGCAGCTTAATTAGGATTTACGAGCAGTACTTC.

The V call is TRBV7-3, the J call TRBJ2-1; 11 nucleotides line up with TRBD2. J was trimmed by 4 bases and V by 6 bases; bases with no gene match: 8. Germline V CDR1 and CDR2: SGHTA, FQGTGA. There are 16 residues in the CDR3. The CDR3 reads CASSFTGTSGYNEQFF. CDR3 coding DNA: TGTGCCAGCAGTTTCACCGGGACTAGCGGATACAATGAGCAGTTCTTC.

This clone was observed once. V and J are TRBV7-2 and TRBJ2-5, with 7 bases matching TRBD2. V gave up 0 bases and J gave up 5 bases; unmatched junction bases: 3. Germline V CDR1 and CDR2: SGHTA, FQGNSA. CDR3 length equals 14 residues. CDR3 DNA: TGTGCCAGCAGCTTAGCCGGGAGGAAGGAGACCCAGTACTTC. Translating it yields CASSLAGRKETQYF. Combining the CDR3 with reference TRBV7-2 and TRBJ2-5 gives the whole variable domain GAGVSQSPSNKVTEKGKDVELRCDPISGHTALYWYRQSLGQGLEFLIYFQGNSAPDKSGLPSDRFSAERTGGSVSTLTIQRTQQEDSAVYLCASSLAGRKETQYFGPGTRLLVL.

The DNA for the CDR3 is TGTGCCAGCAGCTCCCGGGACAGGTCCTACAATGAGCAGTTCTTC. Its translation is CASSSRDRSYNEQFF. The V call is TRBV7-9, the J call TRBJ2-1; TRBD1 agrees at 8 bases. V shed 4 bases, J shed 1 base, and the junction held 3 bases outside the gene matches. Germline V gene data show CDR1 as SEHNR and CDR2 as FQNEAQ (reference sequence). This CDR3 is built from 15 residues.

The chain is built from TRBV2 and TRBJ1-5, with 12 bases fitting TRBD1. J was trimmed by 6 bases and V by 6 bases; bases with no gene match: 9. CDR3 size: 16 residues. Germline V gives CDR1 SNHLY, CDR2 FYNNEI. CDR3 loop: CASRALGTGGTQPQHF. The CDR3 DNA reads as TGTGCCAGCAGAGCCTTGGGGACAGGGGGCACTCAGCCCCAGCATTTT.

The DNA of the CDR3 is TGCGCCAGCAGTCCAACTCTTAGCGGGAACACCGGGGAGCTGTTTTTT. It translates to CASSPTLSGNTGELFF. This rearrangement joins TRBV5-1 to TRBJ2-2, with TRBD2 as a possible D gene (6 bases). The germline V gene has CDR1 SGHRS and CDR2 YFSETQ. Trimming removed 5 bases from V and 1 base from J, with 15 bases in between. This CDR3 comprises 16 residues.

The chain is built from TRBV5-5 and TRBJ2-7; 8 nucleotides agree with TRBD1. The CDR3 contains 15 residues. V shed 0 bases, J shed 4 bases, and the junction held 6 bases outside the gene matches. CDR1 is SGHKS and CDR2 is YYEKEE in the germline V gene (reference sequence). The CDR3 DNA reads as TGTGCCAGCAGCTTGGGACAGGGGACCATATACGAGCAGTACTTC. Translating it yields CASSLGQGTIYEQYF. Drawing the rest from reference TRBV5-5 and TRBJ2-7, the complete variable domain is DAGVTQSPTHLIKTRGQQVTLRCSPISGHKSVSWYQQVLGQGPQFIFQYYEKEERGRGNFPDRFSARQFPNYSSELNVNALLLGDSALYLCASSLGQGTIYEQYFGPGTRLTVT.